The present entry profiles one T cell receptor beta chain with its context. The sample is drawn from a study of cytomegalovirus exposure and HLA in healthy donors. The junction had 7 bases not matched to a gene; V was cut back by 0 bases and J by 3 bases. This CDR3 spans 16 amino acids. Germline V CDR1 and CDR2: SQVTM, ANQGSEA. Libraries were prepared by immunoSEQ multiplex PCR; TCRdb keeps only in-frame clonotypes and omits some of them. Of fewer than 100,000 clones detected, under 95% appear once; the ten largest clones hold about 2.2%. This TCR was recovered from a man aged 25 to 45 in good health and CMV-seronegative. Material for sequencing was PBMCs. The J gene is TRBJ2-1, the V gene TRBV29-1, with 8 bases aligning to TRBD1. The CDR3 DNA reads TGCAGCGTTGAAGACTGGGGAGACAGGGGCTACAATGAGCAGTTCTTC. Its translation: CSVEDWGDRGYNEQFF.